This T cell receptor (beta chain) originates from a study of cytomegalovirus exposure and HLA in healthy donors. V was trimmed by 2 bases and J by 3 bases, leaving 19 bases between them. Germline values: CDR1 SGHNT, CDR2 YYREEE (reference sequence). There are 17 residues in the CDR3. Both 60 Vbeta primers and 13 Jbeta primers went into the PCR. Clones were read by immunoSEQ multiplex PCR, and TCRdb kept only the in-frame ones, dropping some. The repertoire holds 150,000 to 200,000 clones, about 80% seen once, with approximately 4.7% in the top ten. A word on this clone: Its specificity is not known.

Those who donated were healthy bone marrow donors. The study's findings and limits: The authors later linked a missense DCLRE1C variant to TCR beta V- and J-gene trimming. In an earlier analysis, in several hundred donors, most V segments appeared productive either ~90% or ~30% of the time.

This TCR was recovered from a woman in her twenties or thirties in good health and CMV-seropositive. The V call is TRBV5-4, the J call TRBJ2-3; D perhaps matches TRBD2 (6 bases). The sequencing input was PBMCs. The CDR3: CASSLGPPGSQTDTQYF. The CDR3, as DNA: TGTGCCAGCAGCTTAGGGCCACCCGGGAGCCAAACAGATACGCAGTATTTT.